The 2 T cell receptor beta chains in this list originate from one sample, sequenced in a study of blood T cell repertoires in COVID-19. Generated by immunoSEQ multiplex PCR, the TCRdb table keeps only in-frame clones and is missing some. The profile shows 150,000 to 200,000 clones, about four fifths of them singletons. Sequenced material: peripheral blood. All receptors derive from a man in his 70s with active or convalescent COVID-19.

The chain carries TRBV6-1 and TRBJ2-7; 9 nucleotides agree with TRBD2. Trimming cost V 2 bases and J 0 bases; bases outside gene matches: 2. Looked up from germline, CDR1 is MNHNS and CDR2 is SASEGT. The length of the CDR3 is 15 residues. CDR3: CASSELAGPSYEQYF. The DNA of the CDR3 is TGTGCCAGCAGTGAACTAGCGGGGCCCTCCTACGAGCAGTACTTC.

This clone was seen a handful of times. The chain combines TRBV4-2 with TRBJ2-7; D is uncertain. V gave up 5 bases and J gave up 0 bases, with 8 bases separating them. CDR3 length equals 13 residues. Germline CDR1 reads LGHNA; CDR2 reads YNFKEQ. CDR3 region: CASSESSSYEQYF. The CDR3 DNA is TGTGCCAGCAGCGAATCTAGCTCCTACGAGCAGTACTTC.